Many counts were recorded for the clone carrying this TCR beta chain. Antigen specificity is unknown. Sampling of bone marrow took place during active disease in every patient. The data originate from a study of read filtering for tumor transcriptome and immune sequencing. Study background: Per sample, TCR-region reads ranged about 4 to 11 million by IR-seq, 85 to 1273 by RNA-seq.

From 300 to 400 ng of RNA, a library with molecular barcoded alpha/delta and beta/gamma adaptors was made. A single record per CDR3 protein comes from TCRdb applying MiXCR to the reads. Among about 61,000 distinct CDR3 sequences, roughly a fifth were seen once, and the ten largest hold about 14%. Germline loops: CDR1 SQVTM, CDR2 ANQGSEA. The CDR3 totals 11 residues. The ends were cut back, 4 bases at V and 7 bases at J, with 8 bases in the middle. General study findings and limits: Even smaller IR-seq throughput identified most shared clonotypes. Without single-read clonotypes, shared clonotype proportions correlated more between IR-seq and RNA-seq.

Material for sequencing was a population of CD138-negative cells sorted from bone marrow. The chain couples TRBV29-1 to TRBJ2-1, with D unclear. The source of this sequence is a donor at least 40 years old with multiple myeloma. This chain's CDR3 is CSVGVQNEQFF. DNA for the CDR3: TGCAGCGTTGGGGTTCAGAATGAGCAGTTCTTC.